This T cell receptor beta chain was sequenced during a study of cytomegalovirus exposure and HLA in healthy donors. Regarding this clone: Its antigen is currently unknown.

Trimming stripped 0 bases from V and 5 bases from J, with 9 bases between. This CDR3 region has 15 residues. In germline, CDR1 is SGHRS, CDR2 YFSETQ. The study ran its PCR with 60 Vbeta and 13 Jbeta primers. Data came from immunoSEQ multiplex PCR; TCRdb stores just in-frame clones and leaves some out. The sample has about 160,000 clones; over 75% are singletons. Regarding the study as a whole: Association of a missense DCLRE1C variant with TCR beta V- and J-gene trimming was reported in a later analysis. It was likely that a cluster of highly shared sequence variants was a sequencing artifact.

This receptor was identified in a woman aged 18-29 years in good health and CMV-seronegative. The rearrangement links TRBV5-1 to TRBJ1-6; perhaps TRBD1 as D (6 bases). Source material: PBMCs. The DNA for the CDR3 is TGCGCCAGCAGCTTGGGACAGGTGAATAATTCACCCCTCCACTTT. It translates to CASSLGQVNNSPLHF.